This T cell receptor (beta chain) was sequenced for a study of identical twins. General observations from the study: Models underpredicted monozygotic twin sharing of out-of-frame TCR alpha.

TCRdb processed the 5' RACE reads anew with MiXCR; each CDR3 protein has one entry. The sample consists of roughly 750,000 distinct CDR3 sequences, roughly 20% of them appearing once. In the case of this clonotype: Its target is not known.

The same specimen was also included in a second study, on T cells expressing NK-cell markers.

The specimen was PBMCs. This clonotype was sampled from a woman in her late teens or twenties in good health.

DNA of the CDR3: TGCAGCTCCCGGGACGCCGTGTATCCTGAAGCTTTCTTT. The encoded protein is CSSRDAVYPEAFF. The J gene is TRBJ1-1, the V gene TRBV29-1, with a weak D call TRBD1 (5 bases). The V end lost 8 bases, the J end lost 6 bases, and 19 bases lay between the germline ends. Germline CDR1 is SQVTM and CDR2 is ANQGSEA. The CDR3 runs to 13 residues.